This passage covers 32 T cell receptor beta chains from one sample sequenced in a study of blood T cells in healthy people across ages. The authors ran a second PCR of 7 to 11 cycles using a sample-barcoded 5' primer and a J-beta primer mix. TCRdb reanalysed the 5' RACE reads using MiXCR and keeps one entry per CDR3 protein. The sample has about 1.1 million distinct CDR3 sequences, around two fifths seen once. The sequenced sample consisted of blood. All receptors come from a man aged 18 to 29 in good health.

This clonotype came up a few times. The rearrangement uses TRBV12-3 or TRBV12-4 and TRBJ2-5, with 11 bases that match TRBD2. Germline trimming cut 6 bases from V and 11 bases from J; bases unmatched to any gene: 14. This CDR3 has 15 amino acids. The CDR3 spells CASSPMTSGVNEQYF. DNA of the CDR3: TGTGCCAGCAGCCCCATGACTAGCGGGGTTAATGAGCAGTACTTC.

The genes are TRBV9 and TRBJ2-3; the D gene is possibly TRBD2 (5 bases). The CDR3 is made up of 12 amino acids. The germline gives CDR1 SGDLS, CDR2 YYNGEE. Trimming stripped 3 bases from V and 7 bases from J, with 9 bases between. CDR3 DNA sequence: TGTGCCAGCAGCGCCGAGCGGAATACGCAGTATTTT. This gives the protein CASSAERNTQYF.

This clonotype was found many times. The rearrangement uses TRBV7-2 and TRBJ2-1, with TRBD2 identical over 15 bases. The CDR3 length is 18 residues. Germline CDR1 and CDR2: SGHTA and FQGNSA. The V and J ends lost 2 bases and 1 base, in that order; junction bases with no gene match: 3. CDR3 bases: TGTGCCAGCAGCTTAAAAGGGACTAGCGGGGGGTCCTACAATGAGCAGTTCTTC. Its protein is CASSLKGTSGGSYNEQFF.

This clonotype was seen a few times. The CDR3 region is CASSRVGSSYEQYF. The CDR3 DNA follows: TGCGCCAGCAGTCGGGTGGGGAGCTCCTACGAGCAGTACTTC. This sequence joins TRBV5-1 and TRBJ2-7, with D perhaps matching TRBD2 (5 bases). Germline loops: CDR1 SGHRS, CDR2 YFSETQ. The CDR3 consists of 14 residues. V was clipped by 5 bases and J by 0 bases, with 12 bases between them.

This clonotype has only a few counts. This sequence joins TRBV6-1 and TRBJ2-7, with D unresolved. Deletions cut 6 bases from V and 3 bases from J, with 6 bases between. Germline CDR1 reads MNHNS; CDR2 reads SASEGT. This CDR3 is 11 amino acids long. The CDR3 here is CASRGIYEQYF. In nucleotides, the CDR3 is TGTGCCAGCAGGGGGATCTACGAGCAGTACTTC.

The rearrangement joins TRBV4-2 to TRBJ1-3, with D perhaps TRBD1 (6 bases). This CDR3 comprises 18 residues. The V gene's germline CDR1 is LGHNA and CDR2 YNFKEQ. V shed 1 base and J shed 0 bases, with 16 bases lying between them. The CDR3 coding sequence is TGTGCCAGCAGCCAAGGACAGGCCCAAAGGAGCTCTGGAAACACCATATATTTT. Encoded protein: CASSQGQAQRSSGNTIYF.

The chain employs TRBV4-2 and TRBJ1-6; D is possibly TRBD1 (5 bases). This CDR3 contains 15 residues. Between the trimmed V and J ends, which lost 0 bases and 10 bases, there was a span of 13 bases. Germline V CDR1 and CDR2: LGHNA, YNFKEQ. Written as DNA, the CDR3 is TGTGCCAGCAGCCAAGACAGGGTCCGGGAATCACCCCTCCACTTT. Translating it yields CASSQDRVRESPLHF.

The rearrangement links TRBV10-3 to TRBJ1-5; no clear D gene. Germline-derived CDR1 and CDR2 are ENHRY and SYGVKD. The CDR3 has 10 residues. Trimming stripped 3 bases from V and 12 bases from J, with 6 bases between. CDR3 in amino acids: CAISDKCQHF. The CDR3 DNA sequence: TGTGCCATCAGTGATAAGTGCCAGCATTTT.

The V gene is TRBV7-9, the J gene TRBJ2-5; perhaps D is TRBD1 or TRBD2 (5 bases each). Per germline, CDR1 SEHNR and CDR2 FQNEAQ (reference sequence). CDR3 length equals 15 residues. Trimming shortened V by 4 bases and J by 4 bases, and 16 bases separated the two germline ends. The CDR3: CASSSRDPHIETQYF. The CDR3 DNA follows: TGTGCCAGCAGCTCCCGGGACCCCCATATAGAGACCCAGTACTTC.

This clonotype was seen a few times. This CDR3 is CSVGEVGWGEQYF. The CDR3 DNA sequence: TGCAGCGTTGGTGAAGTGGGTTGGGGCGAGCAGTACTTC. The rearrangement joins TRBV29-1 to TRBJ2-7, with unresolved D. The length of the CDR3 is 13 residues. The germline CDR1 and CDR2 sequences are SQVTM and ANQGSEA. Between the trimmed V and J ends, which lost 4 bases and 6 bases, there was a span of 16 bases.

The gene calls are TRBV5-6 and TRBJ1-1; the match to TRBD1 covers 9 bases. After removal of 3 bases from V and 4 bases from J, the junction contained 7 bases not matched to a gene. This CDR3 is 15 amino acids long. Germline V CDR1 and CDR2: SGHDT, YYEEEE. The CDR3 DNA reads TGTGCCAGCAGCTCGGGGACAGGGCATCCCACTGAAGCTTTCTTT. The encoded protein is CASSSGTGHPTEAFF.

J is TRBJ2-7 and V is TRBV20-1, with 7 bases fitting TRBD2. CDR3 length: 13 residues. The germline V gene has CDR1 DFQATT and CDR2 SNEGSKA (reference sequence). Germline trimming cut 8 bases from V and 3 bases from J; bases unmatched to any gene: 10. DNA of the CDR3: TGCAGTTCAGAACCGGGGGGAAGCTACGAGCAGTACTTC. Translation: CSSEPGGSYEQYF.

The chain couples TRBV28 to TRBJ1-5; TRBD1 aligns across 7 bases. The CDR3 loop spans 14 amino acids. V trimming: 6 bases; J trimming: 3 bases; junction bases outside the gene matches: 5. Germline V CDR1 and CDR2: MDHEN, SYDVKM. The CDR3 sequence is CASSETGFNQPQHF. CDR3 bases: TGTGCCAGCAGCGAGACAGGGTTCAATCAGCCCCAGCATTTT.

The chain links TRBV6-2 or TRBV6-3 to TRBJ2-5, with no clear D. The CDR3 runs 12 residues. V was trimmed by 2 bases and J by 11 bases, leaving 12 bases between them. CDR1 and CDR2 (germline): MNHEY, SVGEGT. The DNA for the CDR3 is TGTGCCAGCAGTTACGAACAAACCCGGCAGTACTTC. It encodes CASSYEQTRQYF.

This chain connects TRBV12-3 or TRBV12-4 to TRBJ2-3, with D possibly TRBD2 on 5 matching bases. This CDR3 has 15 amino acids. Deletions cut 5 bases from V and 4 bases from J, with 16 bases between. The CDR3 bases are TGTGCCAGCAGTCACGACGGGATAAGCGCAGATACGCAGTATTTT. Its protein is CASSHDGISADTQYF.

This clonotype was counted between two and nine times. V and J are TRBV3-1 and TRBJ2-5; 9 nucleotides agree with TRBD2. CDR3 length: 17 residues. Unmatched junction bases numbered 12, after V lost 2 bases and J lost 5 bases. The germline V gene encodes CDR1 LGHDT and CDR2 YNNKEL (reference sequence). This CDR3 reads CASSQLNPAGGGETQYF. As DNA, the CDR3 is TGTGCCAGCAGCCAATTAAACCCAGCGGGGGGAGGTGAGACCCAGTACTTC.

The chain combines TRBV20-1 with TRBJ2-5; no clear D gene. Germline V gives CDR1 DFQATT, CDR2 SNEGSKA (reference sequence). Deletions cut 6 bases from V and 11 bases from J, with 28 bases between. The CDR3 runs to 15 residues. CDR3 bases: TGCAGTGCCATAGCACCCTGTCTTTCCTACAATGAGCAGTACTTC. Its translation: CSAIAPCLSYNEQYF.

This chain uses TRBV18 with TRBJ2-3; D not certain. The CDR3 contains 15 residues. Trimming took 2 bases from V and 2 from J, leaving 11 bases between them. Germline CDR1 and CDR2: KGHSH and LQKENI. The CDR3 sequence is CASSPAIASTDTQYF. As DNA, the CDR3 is TGTGCCAGCTCACCAGCAATAGCTTCCACAGATACGCAGTATTTT.

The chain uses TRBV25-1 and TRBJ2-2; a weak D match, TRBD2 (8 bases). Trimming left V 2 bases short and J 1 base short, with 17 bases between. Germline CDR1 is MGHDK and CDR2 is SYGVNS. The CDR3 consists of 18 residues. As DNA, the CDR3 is TGTGCCAGCAGTGAAATCAGGGGGAGCGGGGGGAACACCGGGGAGCTGTTTTTT. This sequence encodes CASSEIRGSGGNTGELFF.

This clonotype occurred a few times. The CDR3 nucleotides are TGTGCCAGCAGTCGCGGACTGGCACTAGCCAAAAACATTCAGTACTTC. Protein product: CASSRGLALAKNIQYF. V usage is TRBV6-6 and J usage is TRBJ2-4, with a tentative D call TRBD2 (5 bases). The germline V gene has CDR1 MNHNY and CDR2 SVGAGI (reference sequence). V lost 5 bases to trimming and J lost 0 bases, with 14 bases between them. CDR3 size: 16 residues.

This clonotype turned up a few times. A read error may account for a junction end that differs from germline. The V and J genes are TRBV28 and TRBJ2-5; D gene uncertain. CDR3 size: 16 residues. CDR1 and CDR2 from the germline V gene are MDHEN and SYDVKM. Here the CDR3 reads CAISFRPTPDQETQYF. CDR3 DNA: TGTGCCATCAGTTTTCGGCCCACCCCTGACCAAGAGACCCAGTACTTC.

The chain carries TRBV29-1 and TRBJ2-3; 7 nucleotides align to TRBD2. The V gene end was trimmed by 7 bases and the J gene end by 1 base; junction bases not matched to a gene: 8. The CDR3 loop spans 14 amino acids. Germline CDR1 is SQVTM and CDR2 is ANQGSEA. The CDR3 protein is CSGRRGVGTDTQYF. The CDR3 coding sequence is TGCAGCGGTCGACGGGGGGTAGGCACAGATACGCAGTATTTT.

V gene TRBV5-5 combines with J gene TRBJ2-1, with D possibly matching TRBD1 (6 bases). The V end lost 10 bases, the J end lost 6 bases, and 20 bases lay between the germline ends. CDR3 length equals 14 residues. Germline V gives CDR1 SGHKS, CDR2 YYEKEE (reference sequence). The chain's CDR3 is CAATSGDISNEQFF. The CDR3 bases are TGTGCCGCGACCTCAGGGGACATAAGCAATGAGCAGTTCTTC.

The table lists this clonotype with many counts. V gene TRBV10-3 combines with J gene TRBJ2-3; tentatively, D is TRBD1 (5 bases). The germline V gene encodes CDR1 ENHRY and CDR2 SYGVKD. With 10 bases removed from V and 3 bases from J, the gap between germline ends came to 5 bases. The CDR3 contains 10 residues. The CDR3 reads CATGTDTQYF. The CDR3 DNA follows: TGTGCCACAGGGACAGATACGCAGTATTTT.

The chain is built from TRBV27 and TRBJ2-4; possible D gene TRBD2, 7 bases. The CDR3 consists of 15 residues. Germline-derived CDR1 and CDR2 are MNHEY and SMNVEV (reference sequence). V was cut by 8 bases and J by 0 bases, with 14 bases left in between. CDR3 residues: CASARRGGAKNIQYF. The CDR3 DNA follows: TGTGCCAGCGCTCGAAGGGGGGGAGCCAAAAACATTCAGTACTTC.

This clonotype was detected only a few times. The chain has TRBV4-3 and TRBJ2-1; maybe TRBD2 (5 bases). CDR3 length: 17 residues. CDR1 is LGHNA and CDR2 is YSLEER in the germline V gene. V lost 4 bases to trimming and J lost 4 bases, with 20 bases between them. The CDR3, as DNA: TGCGCCAGCAGCCCCAGCGCCCGGCGGGCTACATACAATGAGCAGTTCTTC. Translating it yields CASSPSARRATYNEQFF.

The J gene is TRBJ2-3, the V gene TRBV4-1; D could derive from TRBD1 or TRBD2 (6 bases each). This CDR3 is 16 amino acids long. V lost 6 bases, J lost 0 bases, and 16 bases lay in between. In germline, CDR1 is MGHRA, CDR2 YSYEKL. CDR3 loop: CASRNVGGPSTDTQYF. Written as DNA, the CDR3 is TGCGCCAGCAGGAATGTTGGGGGGCCTAGCACAGATACGCAGTATTTT.

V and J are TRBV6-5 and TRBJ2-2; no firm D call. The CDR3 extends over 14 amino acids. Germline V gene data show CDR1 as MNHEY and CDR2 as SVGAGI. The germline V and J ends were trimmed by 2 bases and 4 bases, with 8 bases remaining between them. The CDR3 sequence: CASSYTRFTGELFF. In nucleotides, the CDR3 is TGTGCCAGCAGTTACACGAGATTCACCGGGGAGCTGTTTTTT.

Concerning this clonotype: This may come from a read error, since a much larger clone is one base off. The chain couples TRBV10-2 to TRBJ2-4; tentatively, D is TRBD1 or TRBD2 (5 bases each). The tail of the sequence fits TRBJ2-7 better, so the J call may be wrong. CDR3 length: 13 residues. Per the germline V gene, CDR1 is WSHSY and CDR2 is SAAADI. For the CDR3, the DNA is TGCGCCATCATTCCGGGACGCTCCTACGAGCAGTACTTC. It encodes CAIIPGRSYEQYF.

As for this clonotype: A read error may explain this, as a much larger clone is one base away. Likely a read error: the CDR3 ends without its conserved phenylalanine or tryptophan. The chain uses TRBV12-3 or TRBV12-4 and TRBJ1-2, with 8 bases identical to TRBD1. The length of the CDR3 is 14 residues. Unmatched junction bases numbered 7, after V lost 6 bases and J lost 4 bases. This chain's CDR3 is CASSPADRAYGYTL. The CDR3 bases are TGTGCCAGCAGCCCTGCGGACAGGGCCTATGGCTACACCTTA.

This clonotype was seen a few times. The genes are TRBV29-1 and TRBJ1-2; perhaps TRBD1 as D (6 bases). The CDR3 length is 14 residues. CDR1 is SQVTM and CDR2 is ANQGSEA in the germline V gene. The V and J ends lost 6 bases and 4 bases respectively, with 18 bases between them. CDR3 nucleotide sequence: TGCAGCGTCGGGTCCAGGGGTGCGCTCTATGGCTACACCTTC. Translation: CSVGSRGALYGYTF.

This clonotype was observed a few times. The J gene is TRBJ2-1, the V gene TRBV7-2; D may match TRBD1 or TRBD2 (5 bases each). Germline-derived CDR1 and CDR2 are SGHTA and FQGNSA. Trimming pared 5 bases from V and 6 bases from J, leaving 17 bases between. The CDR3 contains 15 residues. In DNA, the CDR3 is TGTGCCAGCAGCCGAAGACGGGACCCCCTCAATGAGCAGTTCTTC. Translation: CASSRRRDPLNEQFF.